This T cell receptor (beta chain) stems from a study of Tregs in tolerant kidney transplant recipients. General study results and limits: For some patients, primers changed over time, blocking nucleotide-level comparison.

Assay used: immunoSEQ multiplex PCR; TCRdb lists only in-frame clones, some missing. The table records some 71,000 clones, 85% to 90% of them present only once. As concerns this clone: Its antigen is not known.

The germline CDR1 and CDR2 sequences are SNHLY and FYNNEI. The CDR3 spans 17 residues. Trimming at V came to 4 bases and at J to 8 bases, leaving 15 bases not matched to a gene. The sample consisted of CD4+ T cells from blood, taken before the transplant. This sequence originates from a human donor who received a combined kidney and bone marrow transplant. V is TRBV2 and J is TRBJ1-4, with TRBD1 matching 8 bases. CDR3 coding DNA: TGTGCCAGCAGTGTACAGGGGGTCGGTCGGTCAGGAGAAAAACTGTTTTTT. It is translated as CASSVQGVGRSGEKLFF.